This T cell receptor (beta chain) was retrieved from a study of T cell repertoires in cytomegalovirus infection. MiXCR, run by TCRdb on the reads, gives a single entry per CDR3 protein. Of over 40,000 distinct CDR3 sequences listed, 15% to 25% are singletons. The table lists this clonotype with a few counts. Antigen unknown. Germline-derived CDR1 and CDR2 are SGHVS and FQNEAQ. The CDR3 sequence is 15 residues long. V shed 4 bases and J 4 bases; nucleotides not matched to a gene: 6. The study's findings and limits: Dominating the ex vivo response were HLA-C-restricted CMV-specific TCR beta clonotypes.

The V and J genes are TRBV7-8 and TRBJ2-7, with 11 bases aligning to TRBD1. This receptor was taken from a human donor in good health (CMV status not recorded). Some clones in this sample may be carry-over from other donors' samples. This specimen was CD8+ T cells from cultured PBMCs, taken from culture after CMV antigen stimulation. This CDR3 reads CASSSRTGGEYEQYF. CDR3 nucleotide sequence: TGTGCCAGCAGCTCGAGGACAGGGGGCGAATACGAGCAGTACTTC.